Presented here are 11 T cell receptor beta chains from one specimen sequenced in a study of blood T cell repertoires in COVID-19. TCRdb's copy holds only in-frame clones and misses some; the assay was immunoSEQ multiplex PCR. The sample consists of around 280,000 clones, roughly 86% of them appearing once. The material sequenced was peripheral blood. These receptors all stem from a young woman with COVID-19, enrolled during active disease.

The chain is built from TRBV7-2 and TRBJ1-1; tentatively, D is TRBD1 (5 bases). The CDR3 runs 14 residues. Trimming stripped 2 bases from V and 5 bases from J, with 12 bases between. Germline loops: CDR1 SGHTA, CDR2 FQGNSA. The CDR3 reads CASSLQGGGTEAFF. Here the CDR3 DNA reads TGTGCCAGCAGCTTACAGGGAGGAGGAACTGAAGCTTTCTTT.

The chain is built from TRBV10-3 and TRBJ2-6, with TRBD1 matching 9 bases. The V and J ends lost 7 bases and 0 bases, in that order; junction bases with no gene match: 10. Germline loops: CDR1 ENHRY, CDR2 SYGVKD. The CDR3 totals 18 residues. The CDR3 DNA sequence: TGTGCCATCACCCCGGGGACAGGGACGTACTCTGGGGCCAACGTCCTGACTTTC. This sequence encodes CAITPGTGTYSGANVLTF.

CDR3: CASSYRDRGPYGYTF. CDR3 DNA: TGTGCCAGCAGTTATCGCGACAGGGGGCCTTATGGCTACACCTTC. The chain employs TRBV6-5 and TRBJ1-2, with 10 bases aligning to TRBD1. Germline V CDR1 and CDR2: MNHEY, SVGAGI. The CDR3 extends over 15 amino acids. Unmatched junction bases numbered 6, after V lost 3 bases and J lost 5 bases.

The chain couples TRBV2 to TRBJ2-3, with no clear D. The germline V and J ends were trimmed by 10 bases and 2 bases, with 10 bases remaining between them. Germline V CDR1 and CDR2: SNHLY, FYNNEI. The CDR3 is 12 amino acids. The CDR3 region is CAITRNTDTQYF. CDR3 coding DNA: TGTGCCATCACGCGGAACACAGATACGCAGTATTTT. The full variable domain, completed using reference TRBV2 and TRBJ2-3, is EPEVTQTPSHQVTQMGQEVILRCVPISNHLYFYWYRQILGQKVEFLVSFYNNEISEKSEIFDDQFSVERPDGSNFTLKIRSTKLEDSAMYFCAITRNTDTQYFGPGTRLTVL.

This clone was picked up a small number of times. DNA for the CDR3: TGCAGCGGGGGATCGGAGTACGAGCAGTACTTC. This translates into CSGGSEYEQYF. The genes are TRBV29-1 and TRBJ2-7; D ambiguous. CDR3 length: 11 amino acids. Trimming removed 7 bases at V and 4 bases at J, with 11 bases between. Germline CDR1 and CDR2: SQVTM and ANQGSEA.

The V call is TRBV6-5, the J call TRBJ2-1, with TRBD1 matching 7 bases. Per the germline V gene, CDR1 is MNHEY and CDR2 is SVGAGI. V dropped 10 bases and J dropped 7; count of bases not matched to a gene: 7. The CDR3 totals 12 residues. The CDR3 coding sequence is TGTGCCACCAGAACAGGGGTAAATGAGCAGTTCTTC. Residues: CATRTGVNEQFF.

The CDR3 region is CASSFSDRLFF. The CDR3 coding sequence is TGTGCCAGCAGCTTCTCGGACAGACTGTTTTTT. This chain uses TRBV5-5 with TRBJ1-4, with a weak D call TRBD1 (6 bases). The V gene lost 2 bases and the J gene lost 13 bases, with 9 bases spanning the gap. The CDR3 is 11 amino acids. Germline V gives CDR1 SGHKS, CDR2 YYEKEE (reference sequence).

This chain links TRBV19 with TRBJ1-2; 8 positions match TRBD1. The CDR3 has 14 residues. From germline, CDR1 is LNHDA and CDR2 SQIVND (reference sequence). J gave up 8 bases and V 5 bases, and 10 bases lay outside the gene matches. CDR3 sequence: CASSPRTGSRGYTF. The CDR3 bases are TGTGCCAGTAGTCCGAGGACAGGGAGCAGAGGCTACACCTTC.

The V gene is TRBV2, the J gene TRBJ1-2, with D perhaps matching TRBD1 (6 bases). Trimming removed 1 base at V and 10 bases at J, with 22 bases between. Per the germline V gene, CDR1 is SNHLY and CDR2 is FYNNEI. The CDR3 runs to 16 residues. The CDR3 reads CASSEEPYRALLDYTF. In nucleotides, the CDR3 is TGTGCCAGCAGTGAAGAACCTTACAGGGCGCTATTGGACTACACCTTC.

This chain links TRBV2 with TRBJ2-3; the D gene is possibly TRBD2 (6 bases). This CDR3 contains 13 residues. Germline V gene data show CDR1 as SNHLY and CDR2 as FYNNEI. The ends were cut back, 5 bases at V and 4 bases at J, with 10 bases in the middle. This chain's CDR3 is CASSRLGPDTQYF. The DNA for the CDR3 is TGTGCCAGCAGTCGACTAGGGCCAGATACGCAGTATTTT.

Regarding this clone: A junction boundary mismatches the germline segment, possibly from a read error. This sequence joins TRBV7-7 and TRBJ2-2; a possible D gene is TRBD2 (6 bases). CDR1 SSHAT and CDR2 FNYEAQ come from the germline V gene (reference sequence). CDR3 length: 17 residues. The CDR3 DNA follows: TGTGCTAGCAGCTTAGAAAACTCGGAGGGGTACACCGGGGAGCTGTTTTTT. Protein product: CASSLENSEGYTGELFF.